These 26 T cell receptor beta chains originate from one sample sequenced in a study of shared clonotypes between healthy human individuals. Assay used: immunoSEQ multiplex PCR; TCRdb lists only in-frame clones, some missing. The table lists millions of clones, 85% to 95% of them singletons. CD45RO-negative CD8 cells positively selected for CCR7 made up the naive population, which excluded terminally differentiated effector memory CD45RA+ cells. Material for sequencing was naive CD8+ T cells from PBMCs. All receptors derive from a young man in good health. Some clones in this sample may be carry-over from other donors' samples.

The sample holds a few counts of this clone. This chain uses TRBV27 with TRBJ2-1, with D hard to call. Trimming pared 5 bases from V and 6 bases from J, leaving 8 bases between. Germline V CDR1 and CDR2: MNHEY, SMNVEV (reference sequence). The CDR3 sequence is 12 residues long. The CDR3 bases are TGTGCCAGCAGTCCCTCCGCCAATGAGCAGTTCTTC. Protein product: CASSPSANEQFF.

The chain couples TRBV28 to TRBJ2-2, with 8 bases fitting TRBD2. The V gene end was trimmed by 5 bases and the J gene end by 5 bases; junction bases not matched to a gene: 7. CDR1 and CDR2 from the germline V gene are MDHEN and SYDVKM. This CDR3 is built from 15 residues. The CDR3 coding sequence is TGTGCCAGCAGTCTTTGGACTAGCCAAACCGGGGAGCTGTTTTTT. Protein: CASSLWTSQTGELFF.

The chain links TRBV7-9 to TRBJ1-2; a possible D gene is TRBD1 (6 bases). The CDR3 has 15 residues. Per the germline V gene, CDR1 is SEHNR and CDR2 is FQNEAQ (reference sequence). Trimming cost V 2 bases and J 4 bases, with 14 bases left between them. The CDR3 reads CASSLSTGSGYGYTF. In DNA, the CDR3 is TGTGCCAGCAGCTTATCTACAGGGTCTGGCTATGGCTACACCTTC. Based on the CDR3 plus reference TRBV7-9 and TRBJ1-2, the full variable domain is DTGVSQNPRHKITKRGQNVTFRCDPISEHNRLYWYRQTLGQGPEFLTYFQNEAQLEKSRLLSDRFSAERPKGSFSTLEIQRTEQGDSAMYLCASSLSTGSGYGYTFGSGTRLTVV.

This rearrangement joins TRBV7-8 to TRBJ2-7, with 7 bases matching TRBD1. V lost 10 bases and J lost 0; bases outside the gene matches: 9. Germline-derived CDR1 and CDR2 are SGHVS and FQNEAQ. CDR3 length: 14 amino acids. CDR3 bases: TGTGCCACCGAACGATGGGACAGCTCCTACGAGCAGTACTTC. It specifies CATERWDSSYEQYF.

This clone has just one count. In nucleotides, the CDR3 is TGTGCCAGCATCAATCCGTCATTCGGCTACGAGCAGTACTTC. This codes for CASINPSFGYEQYF. The J gene is TRBJ2-7, the V gene TRBV6-1; D uncertain. The CDR3 runs 14 residues. Between the trimmed V and J ends, which lost 7 bases and 3 bases, there was a span of 16 bases. Germline lookup yields CDR1 MNHNS and CDR2 SASEGT.

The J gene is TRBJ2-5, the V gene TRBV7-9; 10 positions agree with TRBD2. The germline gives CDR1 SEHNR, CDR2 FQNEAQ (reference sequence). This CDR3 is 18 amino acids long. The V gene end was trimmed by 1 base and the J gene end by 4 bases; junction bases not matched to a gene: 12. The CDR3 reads CASSLGSNLRLAGETQYF. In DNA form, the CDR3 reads TGTGCCAGCAGCTTAGGCTCCAATCTCCGACTAGCGGGAGAGACCCAGTACTTC.

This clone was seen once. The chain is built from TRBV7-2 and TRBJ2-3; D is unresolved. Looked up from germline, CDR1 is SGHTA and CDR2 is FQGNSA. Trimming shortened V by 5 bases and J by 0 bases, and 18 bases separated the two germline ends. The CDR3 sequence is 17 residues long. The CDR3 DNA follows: TGTGCCAGCAGCCACAAGGAGCGCGTATCTAGCACAGATACGCAGTATTTT. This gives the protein CASSHKERVSSTDTQYF.

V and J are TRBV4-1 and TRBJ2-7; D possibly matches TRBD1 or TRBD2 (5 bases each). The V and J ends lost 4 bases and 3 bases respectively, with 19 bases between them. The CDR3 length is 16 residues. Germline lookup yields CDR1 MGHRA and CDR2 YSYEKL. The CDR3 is CASSPTRDPRSYEQYF. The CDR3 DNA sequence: TGCGCCAGCAGCCCGACCCGGGACCCCCGGAGCTACGAGCAGTACTTC.

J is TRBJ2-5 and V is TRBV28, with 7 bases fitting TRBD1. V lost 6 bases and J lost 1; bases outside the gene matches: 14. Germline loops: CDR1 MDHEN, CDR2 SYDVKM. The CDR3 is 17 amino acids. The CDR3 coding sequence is TGTGCCAGCAGCCACCAAGGGGGCCAATTCTCCCAAGAGACCCAGTACTTC. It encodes CASSHQGGQFSQETQYF.

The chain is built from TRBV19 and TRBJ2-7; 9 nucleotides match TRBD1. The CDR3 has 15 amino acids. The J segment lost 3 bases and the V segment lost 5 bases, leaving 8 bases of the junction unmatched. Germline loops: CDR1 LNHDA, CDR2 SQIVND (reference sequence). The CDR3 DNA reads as TGTGCCAGTAGTGAATGGACAGGGGACTTCTACGAGCAGTACTTC. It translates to CASSEWTGDFYEQYF.

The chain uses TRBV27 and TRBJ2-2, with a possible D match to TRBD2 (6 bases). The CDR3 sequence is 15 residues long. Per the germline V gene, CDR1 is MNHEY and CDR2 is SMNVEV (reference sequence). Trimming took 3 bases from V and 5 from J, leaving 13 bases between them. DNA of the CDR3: TGTGCCAGCAGTTTGTTAGGGGACTCGACCGGGGAGCTGTTTTTT. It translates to CASSLLGDSTGELFF.

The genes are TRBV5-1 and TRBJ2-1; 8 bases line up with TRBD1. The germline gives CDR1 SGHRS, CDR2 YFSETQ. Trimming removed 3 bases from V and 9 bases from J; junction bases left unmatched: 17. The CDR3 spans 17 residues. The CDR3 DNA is TGCGCCAGCAGCTCTCGGTTAGGACAGGGTGAGGGTGGTGAGCAGTTCTTC. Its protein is CASSSRLGQGEGGEQFF. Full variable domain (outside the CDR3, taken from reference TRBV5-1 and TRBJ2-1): KAGVTQTPRYLIKTRGQQVTLSCSPISGHRSVSWYQQTPGQGLQFLFEYFSETQRNKGNFPGRFSGRQFSNSRSEMNVSTLELGDSALYLCASSSRLGQGEGGEQFFGPGTRLTVL.

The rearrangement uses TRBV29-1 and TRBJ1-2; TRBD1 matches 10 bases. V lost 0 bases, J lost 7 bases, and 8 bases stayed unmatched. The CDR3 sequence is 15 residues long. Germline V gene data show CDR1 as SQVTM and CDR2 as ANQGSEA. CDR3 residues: CSVEDLDRGSRGYTF. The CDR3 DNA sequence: TGCAGCGTTGAAGATCTGGACAGGGGGTCTCGTGGCTACACCTTC.

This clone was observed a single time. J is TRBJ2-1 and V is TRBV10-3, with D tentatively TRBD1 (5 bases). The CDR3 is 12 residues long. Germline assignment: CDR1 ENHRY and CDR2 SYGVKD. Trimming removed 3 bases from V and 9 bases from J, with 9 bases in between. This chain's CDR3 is CAISDQGPEQFF. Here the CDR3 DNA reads TGTGCCATCAGTGATCAGGGCCCTGAGCAGTTCTTC.

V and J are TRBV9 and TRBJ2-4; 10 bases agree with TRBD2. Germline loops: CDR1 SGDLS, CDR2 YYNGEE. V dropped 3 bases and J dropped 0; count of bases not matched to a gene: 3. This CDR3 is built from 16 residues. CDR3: CASSGSGGRAKNIQYF. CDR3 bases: TGTGCCAGCAGCGGTAGCGGGGGGCGAGCCAAAAACATTCAGTACTTC. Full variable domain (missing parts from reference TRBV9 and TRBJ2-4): DSGVTQTPKHLITATGQRVTLRCSPRSGDLSVYWYQQSLDQGLQFLIQYYNGEERAKGNILERFSAQQFPDLHSELNLSSLELGDSALYFCASSGSGGRAKNIQYFGAGTRLSVL.

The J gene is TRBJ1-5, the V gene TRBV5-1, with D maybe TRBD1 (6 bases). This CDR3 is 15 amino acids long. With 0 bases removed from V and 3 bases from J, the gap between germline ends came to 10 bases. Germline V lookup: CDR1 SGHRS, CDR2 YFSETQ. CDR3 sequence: CASSLVGALNQPQHF. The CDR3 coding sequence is TGCGCCAGCAGCTTGGTGGGGGCCCTCAATCAGCCCCAGCATTTT.

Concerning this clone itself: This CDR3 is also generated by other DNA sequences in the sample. The CDR3 nucleotides are TGTGCCAGCAGCGCTGGGGGGAGAAGCTCCTACGAGCAGTACTTC. Translated, it gives CASSAGGRSSYEQYF. The chain combines TRBV9 with TRBJ2-7, with D perhaps matching TRBD2 (6 bases). Germline assignment: CDR1 SGDLS and CDR2 YYNGEE. V dropped 3 bases and J dropped 0 bases, with 13 bases sitting between them. The CDR3 covers 15 residues.

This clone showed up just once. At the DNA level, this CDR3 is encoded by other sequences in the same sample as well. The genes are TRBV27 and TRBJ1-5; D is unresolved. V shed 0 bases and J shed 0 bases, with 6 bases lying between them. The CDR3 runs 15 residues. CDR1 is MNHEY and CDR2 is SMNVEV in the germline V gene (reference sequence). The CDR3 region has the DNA TGTGCCAGCAGTTTATCGGCGTATAGCAATCAGCCCCAGCATTTT. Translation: CASSLSAYSNQPQHF.

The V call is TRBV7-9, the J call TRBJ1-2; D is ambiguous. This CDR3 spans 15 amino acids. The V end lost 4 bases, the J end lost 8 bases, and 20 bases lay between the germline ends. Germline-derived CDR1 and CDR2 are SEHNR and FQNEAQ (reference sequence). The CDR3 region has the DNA TGTGCCAGCAGCTCCAATTCGATAGGCGCTGGAGGCTACACCTTC. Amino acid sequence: CASSSNSIGAGGYTF.

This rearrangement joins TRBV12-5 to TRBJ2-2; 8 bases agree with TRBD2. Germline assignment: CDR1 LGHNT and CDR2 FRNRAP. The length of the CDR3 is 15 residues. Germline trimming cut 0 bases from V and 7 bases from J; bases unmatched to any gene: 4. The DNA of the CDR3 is TGTGCTAGTGGTTTGGTAGGGACTAGAGACGGGGAGCTGTTTTTT. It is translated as CASGLVGTRDGELFF.

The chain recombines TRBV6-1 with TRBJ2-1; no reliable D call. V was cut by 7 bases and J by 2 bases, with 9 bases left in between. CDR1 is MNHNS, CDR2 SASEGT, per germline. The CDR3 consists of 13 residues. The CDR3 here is CASNHDPYNEQFF. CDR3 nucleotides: TGTGCCAGCAACCATGATCCCTACAATGAGCAGTTCTTC.

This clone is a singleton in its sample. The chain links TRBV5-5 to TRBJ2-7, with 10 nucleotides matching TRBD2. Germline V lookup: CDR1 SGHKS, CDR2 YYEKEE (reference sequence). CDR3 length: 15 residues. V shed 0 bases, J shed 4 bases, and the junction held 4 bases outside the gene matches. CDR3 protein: CASSLAPSGSYEQYF. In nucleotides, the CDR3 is TGTGCCAGCAGCTTGGCCCCTAGCGGGAGTTACGAGCAGTACTTC.

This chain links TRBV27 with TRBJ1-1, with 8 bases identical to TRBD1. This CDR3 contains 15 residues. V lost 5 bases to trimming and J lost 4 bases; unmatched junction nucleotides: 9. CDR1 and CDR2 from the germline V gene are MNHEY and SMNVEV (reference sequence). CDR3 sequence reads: CASSNPQGEFTEAFF. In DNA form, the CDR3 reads TGTGCCAGCAGTAACCCACAGGGGGAATTCACTGAAGCTTTCTTT.

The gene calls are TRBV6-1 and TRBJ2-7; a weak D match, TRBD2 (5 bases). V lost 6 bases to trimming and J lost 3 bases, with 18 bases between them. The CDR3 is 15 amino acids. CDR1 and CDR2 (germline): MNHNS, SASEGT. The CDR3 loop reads CASSSTRTEGYEQYF. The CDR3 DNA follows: TGTGCCAGCAGCTCGACCCGTACCGAGGGCTACGAGCAGTACTTC.

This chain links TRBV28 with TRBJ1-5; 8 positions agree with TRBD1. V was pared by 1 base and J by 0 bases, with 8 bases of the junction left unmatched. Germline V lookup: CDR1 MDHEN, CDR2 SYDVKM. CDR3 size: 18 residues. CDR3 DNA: TGTGCCAGCAGTTTATACCCACGGGACAGGAATAGCAATCAGCCCCAGCATTTT. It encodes CASSLYPRDRNSNQPQHF.

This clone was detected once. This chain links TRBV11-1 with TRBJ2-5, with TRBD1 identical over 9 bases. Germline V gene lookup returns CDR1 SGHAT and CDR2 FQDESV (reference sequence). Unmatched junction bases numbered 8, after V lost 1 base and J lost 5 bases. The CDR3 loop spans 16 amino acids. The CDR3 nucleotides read TGTGCCAGCAGCTTAGGGGAGGGACAGGGTGAGGAGACCCAGTACTTC. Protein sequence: CASSLGEGQGEETQYF.